The next 7 T cell receptor beta chains were all read from a single sample in a study of shared clonotypes between healthy human individuals. Profiling relied on immunoSEQ multiplex PCR, and the TCRdb table lists in-frame clones only, not all of them. Found here are millions of clones, approximately 92% of them singletons; the top ten hold around 0.14%. Sequenced input: naive CD4+ T cells sorted from blood. Regarding subset: CD45RA+ positively selected. These TCRs come from a man in his late teens or twenties in good health.

This rearrangement joins TRBV28 to TRBJ2-6; D not resolved. Trimming cost V 6 bases and J 3 bases, with 6 bases left between them. Germline V gene data show CDR1 as MDHEN and CDR2 as SYDVKM. The CDR3 totals 13 residues. In DNA form, the CDR3 reads TGTGCCAGCAGCCCCGATGGGGCCAACGTCCTGACTTTC. Translation gives CASSPDGANVLTF.

The chain joins TRBV7-8 to TRBJ1-3; D not resolved. V was cut by 1 base and J by 3 bases, with 10 bases left in between. The CDR3 has 15 amino acids. The germline V gene has CDR1 SGHVS and CDR2 FQNEAQ. The CDR3 protein is CASSLGGEGGNTIYF. CDR3 nucleotide sequence: TGTGCCAGCAGCTTAGGGGGAGAAGGTGGAAACACCATATATTTT.

The rearrangement joins TRBV18 to TRBJ2-7; 7 bases agree with TRBD1. Germline trimming cut 3 bases from V and 6 bases from J; bases unmatched to any gene: 17. Germline V gene data show CDR1 as KGHSH and CDR2 as LQKENI. This CDR3 spans 17 amino acids. The CDR3 spells CASSPPNTGAGFGEQYF. The CDR3 DNA sequence: TGTGCCAGCTCACCGCCGAATACAGGGGCCGGGTTCGGCGAGCAGTACTTC.

V usage is TRBV15 and J usage is TRBJ1-1, with TRBD1 as a possible D gene (5 bases). The V gene's germline CDR1 is LNHNV and CDR2 YYDKDF (reference sequence). The V and J ends lost 0 bases and 5 bases respectively, with 19 bases between them. The CDR3 has 17 residues. CDR3 region: CATSRDRKGTGLTEAFF. DNA of the CDR3: TGTGCCACCAGCAGAGATCGAAAAGGTACAGGTTTGACTGAAGCTTTCTTT. The full variable domain, with the rest looked up from reference TRBV15 and TRBJ1-1, is DAMVIQNPRYQVTQFGKPVTLSCSQTLNHNVMYWYQQKSSQAPKLLFHYYDKDFNNEADTPDNFQSRRPNTSFCFLDIRSPGLGDTAMYLCATSRDRKGTGLTEAFFGQGTRLTVV.

On this clone: Distinct nucleotide sequences in the sample also encode this CDR3. The CDR3 sequence: CASSLGGRNTGELFF. CDR3 coding DNA: TGTGCCAGCAGTTTGGGGGGGCGGAACACCGGGGAGCTGTTTTTT. The chain employs TRBV27 and TRBJ2-2, with D tentatively TRBD2 (7 bases). Germline loops: CDR1 MNHEY, CDR2 SMNVEV (reference sequence). Trimming cost V 3 bases and J 1 base, with 9 bases left between them. The CDR3 sequence is 15 residues long.

The V gene is TRBV11-2, the J gene TRBJ1-2; TRBD1 is a possible D gene (6 bases). Per the germline V gene, CDR1 is SGHAT and CDR2 is FQNNGV. V shed 2 bases and J shed 0 bases, with 10 bases lying between them. This CDR3 comprises 15 residues. The CDR3 DNA sequence: TGTGCCAGCAGCTTATTTACAGGGCCTAACTATGGCTACACCTTC. This translates into CASSLFTGPNYGYTF.

The rearrangement links TRBV15 to TRBJ2-3, with TRBD2 matching 12 bases. The ends lost 3 bases at V and 6 bases at J; junction bases unmatched: 7. The V gene's germline CDR1 is LNHNV and CDR2 YYDKDF (reference sequence). This CDR3 has 16 residues. DNA for the CDR3: TGTGCCACCAGCAGCCGTGGACTAGCGGGATTTGATACGCAGTATTTT. It yields the protein CATSSRGLAGFDTQYF.